These 18 T cell receptor beta chains originate from one sample sequenced in a study of T cell responses to AZD1222 COVID-19 vaccine. The method was immunoSEQ multiplex PCR; TCRdb's version includes in-frame clones alone and lacks a portion of them. The sample has roughly 80,000 clones, about 84% seen once. This sample comprised peripheral blood, obtained on day 0 of AZD1222 vaccination. The receptors were gathered from an adult in good health.

The chain uses TRBV6-5 and TRBJ1-1; D possibly corresponds to TRBD1 (5 bases). Germline-derived CDR1 and CDR2 are MNHEY and SVGAGI. The V end lost 5 bases, the J end lost 4 bases, and 11 bases lay between the germline ends. The CDR3 contains 13 residues. This CDR3 is CASSPGGGTEAFF. The DNA of the CDR3 is TGTGCCAGCAGTCCCGGGGGAGGCACTGAAGCTTTCTTT.

The chain links TRBV12-5 to TRBJ2-7; TRBD1 aligns across 7 bases. This CDR3 spans 16 amino acids. Trimming at V came to 2 bases and at J to 9 bases, leaving 16 bases not matched to a gene. Germline CDR1 and CDR2: LGHNT and FRNRAP. The CDR3 DNA follows: TGTGCTAGTGGTTTGTCAACCCAGGGGGACAGCCGGACGCAGTACTTC. It translates to CASGLSTQGDSRTQYF.

This clone was seen a few times. The chain couples TRBV5-8 to TRBJ2-7; the D is unclear. The V and J ends lost 1 base and 2 bases respectively, with 10 bases between them. CDR3 length: 14 residues. Germline V lookup: CDR1 SGHTS, CDR2 YDEGEE. CDR3 DNA sequence: TGTGCCAGCAGCTTGAGCTGGGTAACCTACGAGCAGTACTTC. Its translation: CASSLSWVTYEQYF. Full variable domain (rest looked up from reference TRBV5-8 and TRBJ2-7): EAGVTQSPTHLIKTRGQQATLRCSPISGHTSVYWYQQALGLGLQFLLWYDEGEERNRGNFPPRFSGRQFPNYSSELNVNALELEDSALYLCASSLSWVTYEQYFGPGTRLTVT.

The chain uses TRBV30 and TRBJ1-3; no clear D gene. Germline loops: CDR1 GTSNPN, CDR2 SVGIG (reference sequence). V was trimmed by 2 bases and J by 7 bases, leaving 12 bases between them. This CDR3 region has 13 residues. For the CDR3, the DNA is TGTGCCTGGAGTTCAGGACGCTGGAACACCATATATTTT. Protein product: CAWSSGRWNTIYF. Looking up the rest from reference TRBV30 and TRBJ1-3 gives the full variable domain: SQTIHQWPATLVQPVGSPLSLECTVEGTSNPNLYWYRQAAGRGLQLLFYSVGIGQISSEVPQNLSASRPQDRQFILSSKKLLLSDSGFYLCAWSSGRWNTIYFGEGSWLTVV.

The rearrangement joins TRBV4-1 to TRBJ2-3, with 13 positions matching TRBD2. Germline V CDR1 and CDR2: MGHRA, YSYEKL. V lost 3 bases and J lost 5; bases outside the gene matches: 8. This CDR3 contains 17 residues. The CDR3 DNA reads TGCGCCAGCAGCCAGACCCTACTAGCGGGGGGGCTAGATACGCAGTATTTT. Encoded protein: CASSQTLLAGGLDTQYF.

The chain combines TRBV5-1 with TRBJ1-2; the D is unclear. Germline V gene lookup returns CDR1 SGHRS and CDR2 YFSETQ. Trimming stripped 1 base from V and 8 bases from J, with 15 bases between. The CDR3 has 14 residues. The CDR3 region is CASSLRPERRGYTF. CDR3 DNA sequence: TGCGCCAGCAGCTTGAGGCCAGAGAGACGCGGCTACACCTTC.

This chain joins TRBV5-1 and TRBJ1-4, with 8 bases identical to TRBD1. Germline CDR1 is SGHRS and CDR2 is YFSETQ. The CDR3 loop spans 15 amino acids. The V gene end was trimmed by 0 bases and the J gene end by 7 bases; junction bases not matched to a gene: 5. CDR3 region: CASSLEGTGSEKLFF. As DNA, the CDR3 is TGCGCCAGCAGCTTGGAGGGGACAGGATCTGAAAAACTGTTTTTT.

This chain joins TRBV7-8 and TRBJ2-7; D perhaps matches TRBD2 (6 bases). The CDR3 has 18 residues. V shed 8 bases and J shed 4 bases, with 30 bases lying between them. CDR1 is SGHVS and CDR2 is FQNEAQ in the germline V gene. In nucleotides, the CDR3 is TGTGCCAGCGGCAGAGTCGGAATGGAGACAGTGGAGGGATACGAGCAGTACTTC. This encodes CASGRVGMETVEGYEQYF. Using reference TRBV7-8 and TRBJ2-7 for the parts outside the CDR3, the full variable domain is GAGVSQSPRYKVAKRGQDVALRCDPISGHVSLFWYQQALGQGPEFLTYFQNEAQLDKSGLPSDRFFAERPEGSVSTLKIQRTQQEDSAVYLCASGRVGMETVEGYEQYFGPGTRLTVT.

The CDR3 DNA reads TGTGCCAGCTCACCGCGACAGCAAGAGACCCAGTACTTC. It yields the protein CASSPRQQETQYF. This chain uses TRBV18 with TRBJ2-5; D might be TRBD1 (5 bases). V lost 3 bases and J lost 2, with 7 bases in between. The CDR3 contains 13 residues. The germline V gene encodes CDR1 KGHSH and CDR2 LQKENI.

The genes are TRBV28 and TRBJ2-3, with 10 bases fitting TRBD2. The CDR3 has 16 residues. The germline gives CDR1 MDHEN, CDR2 SYDVKM. Losses at the gene ends were 3 bases for V and 0 bases for J; bases not matched to a gene: 3. The CDR3 reads CASSLPLAGSTDTQYF. The CDR3 bases are TGTGCCAGCAGTTTGCCACTAGCGGGAAGCACAGATACGCAGTATTTT.

The gene calls are TRBV20-1 and TRBJ1-6; TRBD1 is a possible D gene (5 bases). Trimming pared 5 bases from V and 8 bases from J, leaving 7 bases between. This CDR3 has 11 residues. Per the germline V gene, CDR1 is DFQATT and CDR2 is SNEGSKA (reference sequence). The CDR3 DNA is TGCAGTGCTTCGACAGATTCACCCCTCCACTTT. It is translated as CSASTDSPLHF.

On this clone: This same CDR3 is encoded by further DNA sequences in the sample. The V call is TRBV27, the J call TRBJ2-7; a possible D gene is TRBD2 (6 bases). The CDR3 is made up of 13 amino acids. Germline V CDR1 and CDR2: MNHEY, SMNVEV (reference sequence). The ends were cut back, 3 bases at V and 3 bases at J, with 9 bases in the middle. The CDR3 spells CASSLSSDYEQYF. The DNA for the CDR3 is TGTGCCAGCAGTTTGTCTAGCGACTACGAGCAGTACTTC.

A few counts support this clone. The chain couples TRBV4-1 to TRBJ2-1, with 10 positions matching TRBD2. Germline V lookup: CDR1 MGHRA, CDR2 YSYEKL. This CDR3 comprises 14 residues. J was trimmed by 1 base and V by 8 bases; bases with no gene match: 2. The CDR3 region is CASQREGSYNEQFF. The CDR3 DNA is TGCGCCAGCCAGCGGGAGGGTTCCTACAATGAGCAGTTCTTC.

The chain combines TRBV7-3 with TRBJ2-2; 9 nucleotides align to TRBD1. CDR1 is SGHTA and CDR2 is FQGTGA in the germline V gene. The CDR3 has 18 residues. V dropped 2 bases and J dropped 5; count of bases not matched to a gene: 12. The CDR3 nucleotides are TGTGCCAGCAGCTTACAACCGGGACAGGGAAGTCAAACCGGGGAGCTGTTTTTT. Translated: CASSLQPGQGSQTGELFF.

The chain joins TRBV6-4 to TRBJ2-3, with D tentatively TRBD1 or TRBD2 (5 bases each). Per germline, CDR1 MRHNA and CDR2 SNTAGT. CDR3 length: 15 residues. V gave up 4 bases and J gave up 6 bases, with 17 bases separating them. The chain's CDR3 is CASSGSPGLVDTQYF. In nucleotides, the CDR3 is TGTGCCAGCAGTGGGTCTCCGGGGCTGGTCGATACGCAGTATTTT.

This clone came up once. The chain links TRBV7-2 to TRBJ1-1, with unresolved D. Germline CDR1 reads SGHTA; CDR2 reads FQGNSA. CDR3 length equals 15 residues. The V and J ends lost 5 bases and 0 bases respectively, with 13 bases between them. CDR3 sequence reads: CASSPRGALNTEAFF. As DNA, the CDR3 is TGTGCCAGCAGCCCCCGTGGAGCACTGAACACTGAAGCTTTCTTT.

V is TRBV19 and J is TRBJ1-4; perhaps TRBD1 as D (6 bases). Germline V CDR1 and CDR2: LNHDA, SQIVND (reference sequence). The ends were cut back, 1 base at V and 5 bases at J, with 11 bases in the middle. The CDR3 runs 15 residues. Written as DNA, the CDR3 is TGTGCCAGTAGTATAGTCATCGGGGGCAATGAAAAACTGTTTTTT. It is translated as CASSIVIGGNEKLFF.

The V call is TRBV3-1 (or the pseudogene TRBV3-2), the J call TRBJ1-2; D perhaps matches TRBD1 (5 bases). The germline V and J ends were trimmed by 4 bases and 4 bases, with 16 bases remaining between them. The length of the CDR3 is 15 residues. CDR1 is LGHDT and CDR2 is YNNKEL in the germline V gene (reference sequence). The CDR3 sequence is CASSPQVTGAYGYTF. In nucleotides, the CDR3 is TGTGCCAGCAGCCCGCAAGTAACAGGAGCCTATGGCTACACCTTC.